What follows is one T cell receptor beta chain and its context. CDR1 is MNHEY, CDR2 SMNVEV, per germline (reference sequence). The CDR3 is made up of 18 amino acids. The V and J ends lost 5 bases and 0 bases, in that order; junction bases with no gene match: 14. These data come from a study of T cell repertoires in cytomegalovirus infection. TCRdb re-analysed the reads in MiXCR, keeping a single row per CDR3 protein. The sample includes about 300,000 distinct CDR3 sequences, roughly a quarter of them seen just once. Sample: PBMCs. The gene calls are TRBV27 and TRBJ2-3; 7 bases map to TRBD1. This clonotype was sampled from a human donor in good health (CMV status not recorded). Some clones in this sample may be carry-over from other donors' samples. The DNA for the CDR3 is TGTGCCAGCAGTACTCCCCGACAGGGTCGCCGTAGCACAGATACGCAGTATTTT. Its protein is CASSTPRQGRRSTDTQYF.